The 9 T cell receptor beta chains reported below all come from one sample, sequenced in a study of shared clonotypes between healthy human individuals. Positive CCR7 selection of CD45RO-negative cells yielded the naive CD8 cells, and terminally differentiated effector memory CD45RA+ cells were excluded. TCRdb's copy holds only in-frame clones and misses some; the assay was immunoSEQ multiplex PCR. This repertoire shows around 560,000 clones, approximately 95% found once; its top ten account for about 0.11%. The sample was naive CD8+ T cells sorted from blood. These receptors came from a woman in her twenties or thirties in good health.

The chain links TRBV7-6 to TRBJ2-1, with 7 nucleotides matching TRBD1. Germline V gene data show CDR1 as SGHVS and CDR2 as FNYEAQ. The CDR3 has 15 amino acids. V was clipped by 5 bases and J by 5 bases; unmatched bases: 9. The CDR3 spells CASSAGQATNNEQFF. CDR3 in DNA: TGTGCCAGCAGCGCCGGACAGGCAACCAACAATGAGCAGTTCTTC.

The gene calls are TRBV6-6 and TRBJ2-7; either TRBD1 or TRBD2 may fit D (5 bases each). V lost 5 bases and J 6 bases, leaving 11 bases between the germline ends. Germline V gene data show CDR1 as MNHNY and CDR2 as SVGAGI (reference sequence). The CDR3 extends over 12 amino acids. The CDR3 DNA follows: TGTGCCAGCAGTCAGAGGGGCCTCGAGCAGTACTTC. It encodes CASSQRGLEQYF.

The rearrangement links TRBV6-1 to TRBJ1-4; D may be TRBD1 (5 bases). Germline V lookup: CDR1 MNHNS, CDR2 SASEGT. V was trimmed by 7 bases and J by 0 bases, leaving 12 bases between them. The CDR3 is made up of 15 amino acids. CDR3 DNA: TGTGCCAGCAAGGGAGGGGTTACAACTAATGAAAAACTGTTTTTT. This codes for CASKGGVTTNEKLFF.

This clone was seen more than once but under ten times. The CDR3 region is CASSSQRTLDDGYTF. The CDR3 nucleotides read TGTGCCAGCAGTTCCCAGAGGACTCTGGACGATGGCTACACCTTC. This chain joins TRBV6-6 and TRBJ1-2; D not certain. Germline V gene lookup returns CDR1 MNHNY and CDR2 SVGAGI (reference sequence). Trimming took 4 bases from V and 6 from J, leaving 18 bases between them. The CDR3 is 15 amino acids.

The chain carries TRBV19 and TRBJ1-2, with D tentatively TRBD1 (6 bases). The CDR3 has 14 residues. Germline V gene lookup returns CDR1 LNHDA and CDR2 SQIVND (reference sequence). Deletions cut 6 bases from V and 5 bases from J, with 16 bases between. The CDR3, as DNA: TGTGCCAGTAGGGCACCGGGACAAGCATATGGCTACACCTTC. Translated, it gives CASRAPGQAYGYTF.

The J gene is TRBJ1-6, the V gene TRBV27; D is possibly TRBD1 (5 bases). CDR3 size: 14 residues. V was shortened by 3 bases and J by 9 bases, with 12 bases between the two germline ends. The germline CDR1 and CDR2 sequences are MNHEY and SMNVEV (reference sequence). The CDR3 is CASSFEEGRSPLHF. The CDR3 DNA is TGTGCCAGCAGTTTCGAAGAGGGACGTTCACCCCTCCACTTT.

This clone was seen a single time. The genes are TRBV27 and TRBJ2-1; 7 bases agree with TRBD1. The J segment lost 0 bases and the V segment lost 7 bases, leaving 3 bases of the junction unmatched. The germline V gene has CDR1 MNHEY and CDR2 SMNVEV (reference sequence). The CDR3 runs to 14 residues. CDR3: CASKRDSSYNEQFF. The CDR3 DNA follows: TGTGCCAGCAAAAGGGACAGCTCCTACAATGAGCAGTTCTTC.

CDR3 nucleotides: TGTGCCAGCAGTTGGCGGGGGAGTACCGAGCAGTACTTC. Translated, it gives CASSWRGSTEQYF. This chain links TRBV28 with TRBJ2-7; 7 bases agree with TRBD2. The CDR3 totals 13 residues. Germline-derived CDR1 and CDR2 are MDHEN and SYDVKM. The ends lost 4 bases at V and 6 bases at J; junction bases unmatched: 6.

CDR3 nucleotide sequence: TGCAGTGCTAGATTGGACAGGTTCTTC. This codes for CSARLDRFF. This rearrangement joins TRBV20-1 to TRBJ2-1, with D perhaps TRBD1 (6 bases). Trimming left V 2 bases short and J 15 bases short, with 8 bases between. The CDR3 has 9 amino acids. CDR1 and CDR2 (germline): DFQATT, SNEGSKA (reference sequence).